This entry lists 9 T cell receptor beta chains sequenced from one sample in a study of blood T cell repertoires in COVID-19. Data came from immunoSEQ multiplex PCR; TCRdb stores just in-frame clones and leaves some out. The repertoire consists of just over 35,000 clones, with around 90% occurring once and the leading ten covering around 20%. The material sequenced was peripheral blood. These receptors came from a man aged 55-75 years with acute or convalescent COVID-19.

The chain links TRBV5-1 to TRBJ2-7; a weak D match, TRBD2 (5 bases). The V end was cut by 2 bases, the J end by 0 bases, with 9 bases between. The CDR3 is 14 amino acids. Germline V gene data show CDR1 as SGHRS and CDR2 as YFSETQ. Here the CDR3 DNA reads TGCGCCAGCAGCTTTGGAGGTGTCTCCTACGAGCAGTACTTC. Protein sequence: CASSFGGVSYEQYF.

The chain uses TRBV2 and TRBJ2-5; D is possibly TRBD1 (5 bases). CDR1 is SNHLY, CDR2 FYNNEI, per germline. The CDR3 spans 12 residues. V was clipped by 3 bases and J by 5 bases, with 7 bases between them. The CDR3 bases are TGTGCCAGCAGTGACAGGGCCGAGACCCAGTACTTC. Translation gives CASSDRAETQYF.

The V and J genes are TRBV29-1 and TRBJ2-1; 8 bases are a match to TRBD2. CDR1 SQVTM and CDR2 ANQGSEA come from the germline V gene. The J segment lost 4 bases and the V segment lost 1 base, leaving 9 bases of the junction unmatched. The CDR3 loop spans 16 amino acids. This chain's CDR3 is CSVEVGTGGQYNEQFF. The CDR3 region has the DNA TGCAGCGTTGAAGTCGGAACGGGAGGGCAGTACAATGAGCAGTTCTTC.

V and J are TRBV18 and TRBJ2-3; 7 bases match TRBD2. Trimming cost V 0 bases and J 1 base; bases outside gene matches: 1. Germline CDR1 is KGHSH and CDR2 is LQKENI. The CDR3 has 15 residues. The CDR3 protein is CASSPPGGRTDTQYF. CDR3 sequence (DNA): TGTGCCAGCTCACCACCGGGAGGGCGCACAGATACGCAGTATTTT.

The J gene is TRBJ1-6, the V gene TRBV6-5; D unresolved. The CDR3 loop spans 13 amino acids. Per germline, CDR1 MNHEY and CDR2 SVGAGI. Trimming removed 5 bases at V and 10 bases at J, with 12 bases between. CDR3 in amino acids: CASSRDAESPLHF. CDR3 sequence (DNA): TGTGCCAGCAGTCGGGATGCGGAGTCACCCCTCCACTTT.

The chain has TRBV10-3 and TRBJ2-2, with 8 bases identical to TRBD1. CDR3 length: 13 amino acids. V lost 11 bases, J lost 1 base, and 3 bases stayed unmatched. CDR1 is ENHRY, CDR2 SYGVKD, per germline. The CDR3: CACGQGNTGELFF. The CDR3 DNA reads TGTGCCTGCGGACAGGGGAACACCGGGGAGCTGTTTTTT.

This chain joins TRBV9 and TRBJ2-1, with 7 bases fitting TRBD2. Germline V lookup: CDR1 SGDLS, CDR2 YYNGEE. After removal of 3 bases from V and 6 bases from J, the junction contained 9 bases not matched to a gene. This CDR3 spans 15 amino acids. CDR3 region: CASSGRTSAVNEQFF. In nucleotides, the CDR3 is TGTGCCAGCAGCGGTAGGACTAGTGCGGTCAATGAGCAGTTCTTC.

This clone showed up just a few times. The V call is TRBV19, the J call TRBJ2-1; TRBD2 matches 9 bases. The CDR3 consists of 15 residues. The V and J ends lost 6 bases and 7 bases, in that order; junction bases with no gene match: 10. Germline lookup yields CDR1 LNHDA and CDR2 SQIVND (reference sequence). The CDR3 sequence is CASSQAGGVINEQFF. The CDR3 bases are TGTGCCAGTAGCCAAGCGGGAGGAGTGATAAATGAGCAGTTCTTC.

The V gene is TRBV2, the J gene TRBJ2-4; perhaps TRBD2 as D (6 bases). Between the trimmed V and J ends, which lost 6 bases and 12 bases, there was a span of 24 bases. There are 15 residues in the CDR3. Germline-derived CDR1 and CDR2 are SNHLY and FYNNEI. CDR3 sequence (DNA): TGTGCCAGCAGCTCGGACGGAGGAGCGGGTGTGAATCAGTACTTC. Its translation is CASSSDGGAGVNQYF.